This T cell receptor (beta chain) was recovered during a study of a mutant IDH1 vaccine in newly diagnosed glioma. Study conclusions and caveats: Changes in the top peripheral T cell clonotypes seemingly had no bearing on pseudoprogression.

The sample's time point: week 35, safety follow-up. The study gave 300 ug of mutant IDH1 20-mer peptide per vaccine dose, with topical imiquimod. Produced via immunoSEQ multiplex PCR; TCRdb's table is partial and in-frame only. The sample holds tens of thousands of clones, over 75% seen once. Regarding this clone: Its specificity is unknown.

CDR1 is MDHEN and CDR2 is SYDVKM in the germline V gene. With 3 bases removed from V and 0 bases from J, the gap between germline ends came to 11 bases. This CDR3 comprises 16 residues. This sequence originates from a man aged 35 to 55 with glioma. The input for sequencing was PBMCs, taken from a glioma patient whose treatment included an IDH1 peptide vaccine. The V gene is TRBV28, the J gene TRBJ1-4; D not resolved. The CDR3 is CASSFIEYATNEKLFF. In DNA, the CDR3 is TGTGCCAGCAGTTTTATCGAGTACGCAACTAATGAAAAACTGTTTTTT. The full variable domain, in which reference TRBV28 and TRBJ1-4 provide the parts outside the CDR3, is DVKVTQSSRYLVKRTGEKVFLECVQDMDHENMFWYRQDPGLGLRLIYFSYDVKMKEKGDIPEGYSVSREKKERFSLILESASTNQTSMYLCASSFIEYATNEKLFFGSGTQLSVL.